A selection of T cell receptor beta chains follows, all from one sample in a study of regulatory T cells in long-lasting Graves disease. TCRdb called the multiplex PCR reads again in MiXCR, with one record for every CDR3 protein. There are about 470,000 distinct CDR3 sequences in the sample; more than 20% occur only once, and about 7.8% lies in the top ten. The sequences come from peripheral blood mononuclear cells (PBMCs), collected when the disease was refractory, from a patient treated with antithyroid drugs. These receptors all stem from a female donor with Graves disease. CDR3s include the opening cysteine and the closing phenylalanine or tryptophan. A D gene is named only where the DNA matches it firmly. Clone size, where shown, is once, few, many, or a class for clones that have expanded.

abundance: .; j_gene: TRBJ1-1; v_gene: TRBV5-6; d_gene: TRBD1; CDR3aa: CASSLNRGQTEAFF; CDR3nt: TGTGCCAGCAGCTTAAACAGGGGGCAAACTGAAGCTTTCTTT
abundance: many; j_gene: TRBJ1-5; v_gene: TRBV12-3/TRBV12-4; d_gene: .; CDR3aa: CASSSSSQPQHF; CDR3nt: TGTGCCAGCAGTTCCAGCAGTCAGCCCCAGCATTTT
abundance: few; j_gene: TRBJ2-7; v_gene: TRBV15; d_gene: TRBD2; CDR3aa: CATSRGREAGPYEQYF; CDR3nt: TGTGCCACCAGCAGAGGCCGGGAGGCAGGGCCCTACGAGCAGTACTTC
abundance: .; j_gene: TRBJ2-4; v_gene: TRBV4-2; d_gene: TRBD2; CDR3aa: CASSQGTSGRGAKNIQYF; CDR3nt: TGTGCCAGCAGCCAGGGGACTAGCGGGAGAGGGGCGAAAAACATTCAGTACTTC
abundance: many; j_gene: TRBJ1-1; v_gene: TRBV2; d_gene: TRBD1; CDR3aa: CASSSRGDTEAFF; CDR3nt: TGTGCCAGCAGCTCCAGGGGGGACACTGAAGCTTTCTTT
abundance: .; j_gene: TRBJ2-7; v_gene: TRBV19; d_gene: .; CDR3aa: CASSILGANLYEQYF; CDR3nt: TGTGCCAGTAGTATATTGGGGGCGAATCTGTACGAGCAGTACTTC
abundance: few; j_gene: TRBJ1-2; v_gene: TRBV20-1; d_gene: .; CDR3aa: CSAIPVLNYGYTF; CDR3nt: TGCAGTGCTATACCAGTTTTAAACTATGGCTACACCTTC
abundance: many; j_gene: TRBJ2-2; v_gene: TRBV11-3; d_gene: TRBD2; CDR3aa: CASSLRLADTGELFF; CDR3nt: TGTGCCAGCAGCTTGAGGCTAGCGGACACCGGGGAGCTGTTTTTT
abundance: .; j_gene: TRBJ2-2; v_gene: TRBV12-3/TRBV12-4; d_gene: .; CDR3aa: CASSFSTGSSTGELFF; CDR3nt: TGTGCCAGCAGTTTCAGTACAGGGAGTAGCACCGGGGAGCTGTTTTTT
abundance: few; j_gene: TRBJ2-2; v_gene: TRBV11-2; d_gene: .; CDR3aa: CASILSGNTGELFF; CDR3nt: TGTGCCAGCATACTTAGCGGGAACACCGGGGAGCTGTTTTTT
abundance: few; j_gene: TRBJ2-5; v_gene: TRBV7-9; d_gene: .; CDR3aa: CASSLASGETQYF; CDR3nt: TGTGCCAGCAGCTTAGCGAGCGGAGAGACCCAGTACTTC
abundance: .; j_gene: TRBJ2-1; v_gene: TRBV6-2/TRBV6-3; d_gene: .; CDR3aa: CASRKTGRNEQFF; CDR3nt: TGTGCCAGCAGAAAGACTGGAAGAAATGAGCAGTTCTTC
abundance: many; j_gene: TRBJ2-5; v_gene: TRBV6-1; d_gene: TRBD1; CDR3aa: CASSERRWVRGQETQYF; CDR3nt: TGTGCCAGCAGTGAAAGGCGGTGGGTCAGGGGGCAAGAGACCCAGTACTTC
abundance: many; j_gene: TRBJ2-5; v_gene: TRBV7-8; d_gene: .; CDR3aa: CASRAGFQETQYF; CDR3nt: TGTGCCAGCAGGGCAGGTTTCCAAGAGACCCAGTACTTC
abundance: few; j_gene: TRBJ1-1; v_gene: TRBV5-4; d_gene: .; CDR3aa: CASSGTGFRTEAFF; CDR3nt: TGTGCCAGCAGCGGTACAGGGTTTCGCACTGAAGCTTTCTTT
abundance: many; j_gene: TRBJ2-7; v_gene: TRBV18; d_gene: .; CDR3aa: CASSPEGGTYSGYEQYF; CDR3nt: TGTGCCAGCTCACCGGAGGGGGGGACCTACTCCGGGTACGAGCAGTACTTC
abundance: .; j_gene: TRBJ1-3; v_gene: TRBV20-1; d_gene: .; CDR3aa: CSAPPGNSGNTIYF; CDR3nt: TGCAGTGCTCCTCCCGGCAACTCTGGAAACACCATATATTTT